This T cell receptor (beta chain) derives from a study of blood T cell repertoires in COVID-19. In the study overall: From the United States, Italy and Spain came samples of acute and convalescent COVID-19. PBMCs, B-cell-depleted T cells, or T cells were the source of the cDNA or gDNA that made up the material.

As handled by the study authors: Reference gene primer amplification gave nucleated cell count estimates. Sequencing used immunoSEQ multiplex PCR; TCRdb keeps in-frame clones, though not all of them. That table furnishes V, J and clone size, whereas the DNA furnished D and trimming. The sample lists 100,000 to 150,000 clones; about 91% were seen once. This clone was recorded only once. Germline-derived CDR1 and CDR2 are SGHVS and FQNEAQ. This CDR3 has 17 residues. Trimming shortened V by 5 bases and J by 0 bases, and 17 bases separated the two germline ends. The chain combines TRBV7-8 with TRBJ2-1; D may be TRBD2 (6 bases). The specimen sequenced was peripheral blood. The sequence was collected from a man aged 50-60 years with acute or convalescent COVID-19. The DNA of the CDR3 is TGTGCCAGCAGCCCTTCCTCTGCCGGGAGCTCCTACAATGAGCAGTTCTTC. Encoded protein: CASSPSSAGSSYNEQFF.